This is a list of T cell receptor beta chains from one sample in a study of blood T cell repertoires in COVID-19. The protocol was immunoSEQ multiplex PCR, while the TCRdb copy is restricted to in-frame clones and leaves out a portion. Seen here are more than 150,000 clones, roughly 80% observed once, and the top ten hold approximately 7.1%. Sequenced sample: peripheral blood. The receptors were sampled from a human donor in a cohort sampled during active COVID-19. Both conserved end residues are part of each CDR3. Each record gives: clone size, J gene, V gene, D gene, CDR3 DNA, CDR3 protein. D genes are given only for firm matches. Expanded clones are given a class, and other clones once, few, many or no size at all.

.	TRBJ1-3	TRBV7-9	.	TGTGCCAGCAGCCTAACAAACCAGGGATCAGGAAACACCATATATTTT	CASSLTNQGSGNTIYF
.	TRBJ1-2	TRBV13	.	TGTGCCAGCAGCCCCCCCGTCACAGTCTATGGCTACACCTTC	CASSPPVTVYGYTF
.	TRBJ2-5	TRBV15	.	TGTGCCACCAGCAGAGTTAGAGAAGAGACCCAGTACTTC	CATSRVREETQYF
.	TRBJ1-5	TRBV13	.	TGTGCCAGCAGCCTTAGGGGGGGGGCGGAAGGCAATCAGCCCCAGCATTTT	CASSLRGGAEGNQPQHF
.	TRBJ2-7	TRBV5-5	.	TGTGCCAGCAGCTTGGGGTCAGGAGGGCCCTACGAGCAGTACTTC	CASSLGSGGPYEQYF
.	TRBJ1-3	TRBV10-2	TRBD1	TGCGCCAGCAGTGACCACGACAGGGTTGGAAACACCATATATTTT	CASSDHDRVGNTIYF
once	TRBJ1-5	TRBV3-1/TRBV3-2	TRBD1	TGTGCCAGCAGCCCGACAGGGGTCAATCAGCCCCAGCATTTT	CASSPTGVNQPQHF
.	TRBJ2-7	TRBV11-2	TRBD2	TGTGCCAGCAGCTTGGCTAGCGGGGGATTATACGAGCAGTACTTC	CASSLASGGLYEQYF
.	TRBJ2-2	TRBV2	.	TGTGCCAGCAGTGATGAGGGACGGGGGTACACCGGGGAGCTGTTTTTT	CASSDEGRGYTGELFF
.	TRBJ1-1	TRBV7-9	.	TGTGCCAGCAGCTTACGTTCGGGGGAAGGGGCTTTCTTT	CASSLRSGEGAFF
.	TRBJ1-2	TRBV19	.	TGTGCCAGTACCCGCGGAGGCTGGGACTATGGCTACACCTTC	CASTRGGWDYGYTF
.	TRBJ2-7	TRBV10-3	.	TGTGCCATCAGTGAGTCCGGGGACGAGCAGTACTTC	CAISESGDEQYF
.	TRBJ2-1	TRBV15	.	TGTGCCACCAGCAGAGATGACGGGGGTTACAATGAGCAGTTCTTC	CATSRDDGGYNEQFF
.	TRBJ2-1	TRBV15	.	TGTGCCACCAGCAGAGATCGAACCCAGGCAGGGGTAGGGCCCTACAATGAGCAGTTCTTC	CATSRDRTQAGVGPYNEQFF
.	TRBJ2-1	TRBV24-1	.	TGTGCCACCAGTCGGAACAGGGACAATGAGCAGTTCTTC	CATSRNRDNEQFF
.	TRBJ1-1	TRBV5-1	TRBD1	TGCGCCAGCAGCTCGGTGGGGACAGGGGGAAGGACTGAAGCTTTCTTT	CASSSVGTGGRTEAFF
.	TRBJ2-7	TRBV4-1	.	TGCGCCAGCAGCCCCCTCACTCGTCGCGAGCAGTACTTC	CASSPLTRREQYF
.	TRBJ2-7	TRBV5-1	TRBD1	TGCGCCAGCAGCTTCGGCAGGGGGCAGTACGAGCAGTACTTC	CASSFGRGQYEQYF
.	TRBJ2-1	TRBV15	.	TGTGCCACCAGCAGAGACAGGCCGAAGGTTAACAATGAGCAGTTCTTC	CATSRDRPKVNNEQFF
once	TRBJ1-5	TRBV6-6	TRBD1	TGTGCCAGCACCGGGACAGGCTTTTTCGACAATCAGCCCCAGCATTTT	CASTGTGFFDNQPQHF
once	TRBJ1-4	TRBV2	.	TGTGCCAGCAGCCGGGACCAGGGGATTAATGAAAAACTGTTTTTT	CASSRDQGINEKLFF
.	TRBJ2-2	TRBV12-3/TRBV12-4	.	TGTGCCAGCAGTTTCACGACTGGGGAGCTGTTTTTT	CASSFTTGELFF
few	TRBJ2-7	TRBV4-1	TRBD1	TGCGCCAGCAGCCAAGATCCAGGGGGTACCTACGAGCAGTACTTC	CASSQDPGGTYEQYF
.	TRBJ2-7	TRBV12-3/TRBV12-4	.	TGTGCCAGCAGTTTAGGGCAGTCCTACGAGCAGTACTTC	CASSLGQSYEQYF
.	TRBJ1-5	TRBV5-5	.	TGTGCCAGCAGCCACGGTGTGGGCCAGCCCCAGCATTTT	CASSHGVGQPQHF
.	TRBJ1-5	TRBV5-1	.	TGCGCCAGCAGCTACTCCCCGCGGGGGGCAAGGGGGCAGCCCCAGCATTTT	CASSYSPRGARGQPQHF
.	TRBJ1-2	TRBV10-2	TRBD1	TGCGCCAGTACAGGGGGTAGGCTCTATGGCTACACCTTC	CASTGGRLYGYTF
.	TRBJ1-1	TRBV19	.	TGTGCCACCACATTACAGGGGAACACTGAAGCTTTCTTT	CATTLQGNTEAFF
.	TRBJ2-7	TRBV5-1	.	TGCGCCAGCAGCTTCCGTACGGGTTCCTACGAGCAGTACTTC	CASSFRTGSYEQYF
.	TRBJ1-6	TRBV19	TRBD1	TGTGCCAGTAGACGGGAAGGGGGCGCCTCCTATAATTCACCCCTCCACTTT	CASRREGGASYNSPLHF
.	TRBJ2-7	TRBV5-6	.	TGTGCCAGCAGCTTGGTTGGCTGGGGGCAGGCATCCTACGAGCAGTACTTC	CASSLVGWGQASYEQYF
.	TRBJ2-7	TRBV7-9	TRBD1	TGTGCCAGCAGCTTAGTGTGGGGACAGGGGATGCACGAGCAGTACTTC	CASSLVWGQGMHEQYF
once	TRBJ2-2	TRBV7-9	.	TGTGCCAGCAGCTTCACGGGGATCGGGGAGCTGTTTTTT	CASSFTGIGELFF
.	TRBJ1-3	TRBV6-6	TRBD1	TGTGCCAGCAGGCCGGGACAGGGGAAGAACACCATATATTTT	CASRPGQGKNTIYF
.	TRBJ1-3	TRBV11-2	TRBD1	TGTGCCAGCAGCTTAGCACAGGGGTACACCATATATTTT	CASSLAQGYTIYF
few	TRBJ2-7	TRBV3-1/TRBV3-2	.	TGTGCCAGCAGCCGGTCCGGGGACTACGAGCAGTACTTC	CASSRSGDYEQYF
many	TRBJ2-5	TRBV5-4	.	TGTGCCAGCAGCGCAGGGGGGACCGAGACCCAGTACTTC	CASSAGGTETQYF
.	TRBJ2-6	TRBV10-3	TRBD2	TGTGCCATCAGTGGGACTAGCGGGGGGGCAGTTGGGGCCAACGTCCTGACTTTC	CAISGTSGGAVGANVLTF
.	TRBJ1-1	TRBV18	.	TGTGCCAGCTCACCTGACAGGTTTGACACTGAAGCTTTCTTT	CASSPDRFDTEAFF
.	TRBJ1-6	TRBV18	.	TGTGCCAGCTCACCCGGCAGGAATAATTCACCCCTCCACTTT	CASSPGRNNSPLHF
.	TRBJ2-3	TRBV5-1	TRBD2	TGCGCCAGCAGCTCAGGACTAGTAGGCACAGATACGCAGTATTTT	CASSSGLVGTDTQYF
many	TRBJ2-7	TRBV6-5	TRBD1	TGTGCCAGCAGTTCTGGACAGGGCTACGAGCAGTACTTC	CASSSGQGYEQYF
.	TRBJ1-1	TRBV6-5	.	TGTGCCAGCAGTTCCTACAGGGCGGGCACTGAAGCTTTCTTT	CASSSYRAGTEAFF
.	TRBJ2-1	TRBV6-6	TRBD1	TGTGCCAGCAGTTACTCCCGGGACAGGGACTACAATGAGCAGTTCTTC	CASSYSRDRDYNEQFF
.	TRBJ2-3	TRBV13	TRBD1	TGTGCCAGCAGCTTAGCGGGGGACAGGAGCACAGATACGCAGTATTTT	CASSLAGDRSTDTQYF
few	TRBJ1-1	TRBV6-5	.	TGTGCCAGCAGCGGGGTAACCCCTGAAGCTTTCTTT	CASSGVTPEAFF
.	TRBJ1-3	TRBV7-9	.	TGTGCCAGCAGCTTTCGAGGAAACTCTGGAAACACCATATATTTT	CASSFRGNSGNTIYF
.	TRBJ2-2	TRBV30	.	TGTGCCTGGAGTTACACTAGTTCCGGGGAGCTGTTTTTT	CAWSYTSSGELFF
.	TRBJ1-4	TRBV18	TRBD1	TGTGCCAGCTCACCCGGGACAGTAAATGAAAAACTGTTTTTT	CASSPGTVNEKLFF
.	TRBJ1-2	TRBV4-1	.	TGCGCCAGCAGCCAAGCGGAGGTAGGCTATGGCTACACCTTC	CASSQAEVGYGYTF
.	TRBJ1-2	TRBV12-3/TRBV12-4	.	TGTGCCAGCAGTTTGGGACTCTACTATGGCTACACCTTC	CASSLGLYYGYTF
.	TRBJ2-3	TRBV19	TRBD2	TGTGCCAGTAGAGGGACTAGCGGGGGCCTCACAGATACGCAGTATTTT	CASRGTSGGLTDTQYF
.	TRBJ2-3	TRBV5-1	.	TGCGCCAGCAGCTCCGGGGTAGGGACAGATACGCAGTATTTT	CASSSGVGTDTQYF